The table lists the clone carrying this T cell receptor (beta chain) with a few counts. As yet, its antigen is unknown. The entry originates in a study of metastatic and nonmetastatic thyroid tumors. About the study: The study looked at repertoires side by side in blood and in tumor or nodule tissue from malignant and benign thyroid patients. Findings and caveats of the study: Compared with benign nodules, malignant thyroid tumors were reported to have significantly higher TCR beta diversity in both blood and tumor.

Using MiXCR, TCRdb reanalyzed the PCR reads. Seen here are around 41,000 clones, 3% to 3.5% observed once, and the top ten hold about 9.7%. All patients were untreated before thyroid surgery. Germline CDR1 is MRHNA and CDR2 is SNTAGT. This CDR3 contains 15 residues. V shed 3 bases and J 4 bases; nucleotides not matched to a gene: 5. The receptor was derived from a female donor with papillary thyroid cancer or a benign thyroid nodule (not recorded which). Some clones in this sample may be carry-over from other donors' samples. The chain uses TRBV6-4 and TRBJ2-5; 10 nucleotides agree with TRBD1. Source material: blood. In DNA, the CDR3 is TGTGCCAGCAGTGAAACCGGGACAGGGGTAGAGACCCAGTACTTC. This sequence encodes CASSETGTGVETQYF.